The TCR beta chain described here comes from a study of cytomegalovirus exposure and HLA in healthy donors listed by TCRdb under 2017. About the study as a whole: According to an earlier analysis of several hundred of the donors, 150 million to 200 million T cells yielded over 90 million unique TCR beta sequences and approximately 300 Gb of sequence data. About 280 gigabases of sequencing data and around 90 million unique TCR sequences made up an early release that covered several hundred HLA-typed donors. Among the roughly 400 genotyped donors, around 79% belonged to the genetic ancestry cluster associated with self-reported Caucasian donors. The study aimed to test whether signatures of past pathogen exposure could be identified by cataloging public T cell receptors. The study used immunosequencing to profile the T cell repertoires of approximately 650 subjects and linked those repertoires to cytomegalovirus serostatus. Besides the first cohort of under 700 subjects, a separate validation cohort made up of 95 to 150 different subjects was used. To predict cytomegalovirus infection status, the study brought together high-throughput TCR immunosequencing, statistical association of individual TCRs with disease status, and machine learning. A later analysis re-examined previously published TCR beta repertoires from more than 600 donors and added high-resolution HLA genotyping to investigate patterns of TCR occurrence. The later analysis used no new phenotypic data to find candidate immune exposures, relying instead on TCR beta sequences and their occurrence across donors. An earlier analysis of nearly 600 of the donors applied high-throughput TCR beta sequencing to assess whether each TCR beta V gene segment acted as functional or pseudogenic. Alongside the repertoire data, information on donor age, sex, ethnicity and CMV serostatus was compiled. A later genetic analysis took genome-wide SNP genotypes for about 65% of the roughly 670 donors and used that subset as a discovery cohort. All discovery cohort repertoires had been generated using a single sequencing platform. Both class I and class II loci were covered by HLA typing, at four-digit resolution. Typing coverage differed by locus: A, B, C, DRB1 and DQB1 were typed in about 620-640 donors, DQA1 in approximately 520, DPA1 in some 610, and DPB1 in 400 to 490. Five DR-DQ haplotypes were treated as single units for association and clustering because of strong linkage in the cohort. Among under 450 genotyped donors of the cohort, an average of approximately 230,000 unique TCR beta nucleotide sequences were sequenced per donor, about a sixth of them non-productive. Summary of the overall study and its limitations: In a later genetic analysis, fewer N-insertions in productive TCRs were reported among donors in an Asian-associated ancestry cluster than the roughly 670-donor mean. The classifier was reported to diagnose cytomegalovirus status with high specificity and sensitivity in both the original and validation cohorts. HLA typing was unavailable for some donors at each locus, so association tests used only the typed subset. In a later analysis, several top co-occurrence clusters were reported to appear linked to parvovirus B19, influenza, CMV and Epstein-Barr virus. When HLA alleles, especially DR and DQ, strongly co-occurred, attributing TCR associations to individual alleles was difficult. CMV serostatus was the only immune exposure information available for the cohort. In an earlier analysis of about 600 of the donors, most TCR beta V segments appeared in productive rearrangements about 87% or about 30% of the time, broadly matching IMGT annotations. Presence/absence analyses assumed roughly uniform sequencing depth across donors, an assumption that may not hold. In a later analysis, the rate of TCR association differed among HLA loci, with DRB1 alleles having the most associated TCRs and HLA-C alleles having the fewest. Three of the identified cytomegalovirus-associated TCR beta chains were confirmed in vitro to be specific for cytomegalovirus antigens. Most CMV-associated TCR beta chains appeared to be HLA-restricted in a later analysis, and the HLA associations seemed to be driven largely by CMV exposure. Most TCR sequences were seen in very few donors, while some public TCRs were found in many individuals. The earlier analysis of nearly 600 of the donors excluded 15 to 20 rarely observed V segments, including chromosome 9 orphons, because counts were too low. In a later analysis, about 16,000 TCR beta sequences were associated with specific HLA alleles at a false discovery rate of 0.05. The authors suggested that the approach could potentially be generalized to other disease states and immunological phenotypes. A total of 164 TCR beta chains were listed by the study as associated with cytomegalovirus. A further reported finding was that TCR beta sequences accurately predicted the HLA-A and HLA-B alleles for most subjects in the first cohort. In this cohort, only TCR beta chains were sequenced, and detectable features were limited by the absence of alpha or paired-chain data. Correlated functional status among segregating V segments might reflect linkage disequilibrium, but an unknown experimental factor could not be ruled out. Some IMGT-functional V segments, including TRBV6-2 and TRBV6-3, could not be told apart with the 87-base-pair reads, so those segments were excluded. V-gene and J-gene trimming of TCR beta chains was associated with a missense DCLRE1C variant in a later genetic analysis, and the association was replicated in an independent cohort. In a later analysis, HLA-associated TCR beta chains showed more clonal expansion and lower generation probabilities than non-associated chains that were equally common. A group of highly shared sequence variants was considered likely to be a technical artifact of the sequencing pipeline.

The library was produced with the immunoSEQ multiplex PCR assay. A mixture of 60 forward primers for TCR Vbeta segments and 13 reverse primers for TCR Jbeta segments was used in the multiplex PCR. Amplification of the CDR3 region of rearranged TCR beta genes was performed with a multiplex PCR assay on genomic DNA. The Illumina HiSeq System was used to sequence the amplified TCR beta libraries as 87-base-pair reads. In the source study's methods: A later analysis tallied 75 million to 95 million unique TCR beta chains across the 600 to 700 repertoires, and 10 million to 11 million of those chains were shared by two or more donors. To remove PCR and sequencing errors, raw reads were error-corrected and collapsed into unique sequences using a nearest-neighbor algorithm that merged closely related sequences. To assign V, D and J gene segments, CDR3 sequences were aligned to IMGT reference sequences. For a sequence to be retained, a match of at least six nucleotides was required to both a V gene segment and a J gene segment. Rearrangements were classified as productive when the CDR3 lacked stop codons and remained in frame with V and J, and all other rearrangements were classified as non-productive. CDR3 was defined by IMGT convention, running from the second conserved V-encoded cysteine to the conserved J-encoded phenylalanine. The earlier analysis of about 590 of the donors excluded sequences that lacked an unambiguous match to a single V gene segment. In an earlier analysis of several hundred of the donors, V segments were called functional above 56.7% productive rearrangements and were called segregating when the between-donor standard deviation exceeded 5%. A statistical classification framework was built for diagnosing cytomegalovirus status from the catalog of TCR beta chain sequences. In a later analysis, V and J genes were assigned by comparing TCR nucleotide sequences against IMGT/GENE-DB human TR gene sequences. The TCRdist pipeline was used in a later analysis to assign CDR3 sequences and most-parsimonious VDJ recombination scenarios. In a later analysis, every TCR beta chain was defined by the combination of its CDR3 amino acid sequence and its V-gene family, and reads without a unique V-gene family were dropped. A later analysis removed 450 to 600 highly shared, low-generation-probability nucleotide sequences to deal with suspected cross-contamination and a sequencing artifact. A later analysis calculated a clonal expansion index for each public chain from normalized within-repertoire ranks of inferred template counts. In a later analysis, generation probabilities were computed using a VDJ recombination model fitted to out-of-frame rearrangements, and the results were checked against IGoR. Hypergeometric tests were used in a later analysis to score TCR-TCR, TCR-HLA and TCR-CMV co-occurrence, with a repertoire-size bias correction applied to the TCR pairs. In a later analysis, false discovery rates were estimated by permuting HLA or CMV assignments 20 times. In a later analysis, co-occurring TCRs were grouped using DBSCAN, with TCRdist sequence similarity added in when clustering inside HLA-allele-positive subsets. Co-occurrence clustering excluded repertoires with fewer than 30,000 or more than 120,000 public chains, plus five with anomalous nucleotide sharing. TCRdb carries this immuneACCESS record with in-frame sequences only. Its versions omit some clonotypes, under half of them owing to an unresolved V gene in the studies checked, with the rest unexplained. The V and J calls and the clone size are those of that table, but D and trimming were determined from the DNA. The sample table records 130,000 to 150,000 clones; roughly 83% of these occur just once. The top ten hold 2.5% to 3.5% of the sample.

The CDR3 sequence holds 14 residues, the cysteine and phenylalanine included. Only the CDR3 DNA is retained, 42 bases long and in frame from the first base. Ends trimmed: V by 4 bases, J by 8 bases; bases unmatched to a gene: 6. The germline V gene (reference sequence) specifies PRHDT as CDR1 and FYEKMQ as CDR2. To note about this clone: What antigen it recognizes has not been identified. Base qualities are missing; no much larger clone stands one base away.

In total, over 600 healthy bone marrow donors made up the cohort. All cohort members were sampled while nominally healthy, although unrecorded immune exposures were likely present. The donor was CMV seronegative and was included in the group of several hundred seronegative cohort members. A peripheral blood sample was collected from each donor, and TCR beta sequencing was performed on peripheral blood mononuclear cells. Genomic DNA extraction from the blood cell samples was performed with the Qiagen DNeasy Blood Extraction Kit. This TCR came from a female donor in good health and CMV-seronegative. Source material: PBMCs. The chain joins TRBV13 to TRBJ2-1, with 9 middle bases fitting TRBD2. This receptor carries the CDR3 CASSSGLAADEQFF. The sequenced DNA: TGTGCCAGCAGCTCGGGACTAGCCGCAGATGAGCAGTTCTTC.